These T cell receptor beta chains were read from a single sample in a study of T cell responses to AZD1222 COVID-19 vaccine. Generated by immunoSEQ multiplex PCR, the TCRdb table keeps only in-frame clones and is missing some. The sample comprises approximately 74,000 clones, more than 80% of which are singletons, and roughly 2.7% rests with the top ten. This sample comprised peripheral blood, obtained on day 0 of AZD1222 vaccination. These receptors all come from an adult in good health. Each CDR3 is given with its conserved first and last residue. Fields, in order: J gene, CDR3 length, V gene, CDR3 protein.

j_call: TRBJ1-4; cdr3_length: 17; v_call: TRBV15; cdr3_aa: CATSRELAKATNEKLFF
j_call: TRBJ1-5; cdr3_length: 14; v_call: TRBV27; cdr3_aa: CASRQGGFNQPQHF
j_call: TRBJ2-3; cdr3_length: 13; v_call: TRBV24-1; cdr3_aa: CATSDPQVDTQYF
j_call: TRBJ1-3; cdr3_length: 15; v_call: TRBV10-1; cdr3_aa: CASSVTEGHGNTIYF
j_call: TRBJ2-2; cdr3_length: 14; v_call: TRBV30; cdr3_aa: CAWAGGALTGELFF
j_call: TRBJ1-5; cdr3_length: 14; v_call: TRBV11-2; cdr3_aa: CASSLGQINQPQHF
j_call: TRBJ2-1; cdr3_length: 14; v_call: TRBV7-3; cdr3_aa: CASSLTGGYNEQFF
j_call: TRBJ1-1; cdr3_length: 13; v_call: TRBV11-3; cdr3_aa: CASSKQGNTEAFF
j_call: TRBJ2-5; cdr3_length: 16; v_call: TRBV7-9; cdr3_aa: CASSLGTSGIQETQYF
j_call: TRBJ2-1; cdr3_length: 15; v_call: TRBV4-2; cdr3_aa: CASSQSAGDYNEQFF
j_call: TRBJ2-3; cdr3_length: 13; v_call: TRBV7-8; cdr3_aa: CASSLGHRDTQYF
j_call: TRBJ2-1; cdr3_length: 15; v_call: TRBV27; cdr3_aa: CASSHGLAGPNEQFF
j_call: TRBJ2-7; cdr3_length: 15; v_call: TRBV15; cdr3_aa: CATSDGLRTSYEQYF
j_call: TRBJ2-7; cdr3_length: 13; v_call: TRBV2; cdr3_aa: CASSEDPSYEQYF
j_call: TRBJ2-3; cdr3_length: 12; v_call: TRBV30; cdr3_aa: CAWSVRADTQYF
j_call: TRBJ1-5; cdr3_length: 13; v_call: TRBV5-1; cdr3_aa: CASSLVSNQPQHF
j_call: TRBJ2-4; cdr3_length: 14; v_call: TRBV6-5; cdr3_aa: CASRLGQGEAIQYF
j_call: TRBJ1-5; cdr3_length: 18; v_call: TRBV10-3; cdr3_aa: CAISESLDGTGNRGPQHF
j_call: TRBJ2-3; cdr3_length: 16; v_call: TRBV28; cdr3_aa: CASSYRTSGSTDTQYF
j_call: TRBJ2-1; cdr3_length: 14; v_call: TRBV27; cdr3_aa: CASSSTSGRDEQFF
j_call: TRBJ1-4; cdr3_length: 14; v_call: TRBV19; cdr3_aa: CASRKTGRNEKLFF
j_call: TRBJ2-7; cdr3_length: 17; v_call: TRBV11-2; cdr3_aa: CASSLSSSRIISYEQYF
j_call: TRBJ2-3; cdr3_length: 16; v_call: TRBV7-3; cdr3_aa: CASSSSAGGNTDTQYF
j_call: TRBJ2-1; cdr3_length: 12; v_call: TRBV5-5; cdr3_aa: CASSSLRNEQFF
j_call: TRBJ2-1; cdr3_length: 14; v_call: TRBV2; cdr3_aa: CASSESGSYNEQFF
j_call: TRBJ2-1; cdr3_length: 14; v_call: TRBV12-5; cdr3_aa: CASGLYTRNNEQFF
j_call: TRBJ2-1; cdr3_length: 12; v_call: TRBV6-4; cdr3_aa: CASSDSSSEQFF
j_call: TRBJ2-4; cdr3_length: 15; v_call: TRBV6-5; cdr3_aa: CASSYLSGAADIQYF
j_call: TRBJ2-6; cdr3_length: 17; v_call: TRBV28; cdr3_aa: CASNPGLAASGANVLTF
j_call: TRBJ2-7; cdr3_length: 11; v_call: TRBV19; cdr3_aa: CASSIAGEQYF
j_call: TRBJ1-2; cdr3_length: 13; v_call: TRBV7-9; cdr3_aa: CASSPQGALGYTF
j_call: TRBJ2-7; cdr3_length: 13; v_call: TRBV2; cdr3_aa: CASSVVREGEQYF
j_call: TRBJ2-1; cdr3_length: 15; v_call: TRBV16; cdr3_aa: CASSQSRQPYNEQFF
j_call: TRBJ1-5; cdr3_length: 16; v_call: TRBV7-2; cdr3_aa: CASRLSGTTSNQPQHF
j_call: TRBJ2-2; cdr3_length: 14; v_call: TRBV7-3; cdr3_aa: CASSLHANTGELFF
j_call: TRBJ2-7; cdr3_length: 18; v_call: TRBV21-1; cdr3_aa: CASSLILPGGGSSYEQYF
j_call: TRBJ1-2; cdr3_length: 12; v_call: TRBV30; cdr3_aa: CAWTTAGYGYTF
j_call: TRBJ2-1; cdr3_length: 15; v_call: TRBV7-9; cdr3_aa: CASSPRDGTDFEQFF
j_call: TRBJ2-3; cdr3_length: 12; v_call: TRBV3-1/TRBV3-2; cdr3_aa: CASNGGEDTQYF
j_call: TRBJ1-4; cdr3_length: 14; v_call: TRBV2; cdr3_aa: CASSEWSTNEKLFF
j_call: TRBJ2-2; cdr3_length: 14; v_call: TRBV19; cdr3_aa: CASSIGGFAGELFF
j_call: TRBJ2-5; cdr3_length: 17; v_call: TRBV4-3; cdr3_aa: CASSQSSATTPQETQYF
j_call: TRBJ2-2; cdr3_length: 16; v_call: TRBV28; cdr3_aa: CASSGEDRMNTGELFF
j_call: TRBJ2-3; cdr3_length: 15; v_call: TRBV7-9; cdr3_aa: CASSLVSGGADTQYF
j_call: TRBJ1-3; cdr3_length: 14; v_call: TRBV6-5; cdr3_aa: CASSYGVAGDTIYF
j_call: TRBJ2-7; cdr3_length: 13; v_call: TRBV7-9; cdr3_aa: CASSPDGFGEQYF
j_call: TRBJ1-5; cdr3_length: 15; v_call: TRBV6-1; cdr3_aa: CASSEGGNGNQPQHF